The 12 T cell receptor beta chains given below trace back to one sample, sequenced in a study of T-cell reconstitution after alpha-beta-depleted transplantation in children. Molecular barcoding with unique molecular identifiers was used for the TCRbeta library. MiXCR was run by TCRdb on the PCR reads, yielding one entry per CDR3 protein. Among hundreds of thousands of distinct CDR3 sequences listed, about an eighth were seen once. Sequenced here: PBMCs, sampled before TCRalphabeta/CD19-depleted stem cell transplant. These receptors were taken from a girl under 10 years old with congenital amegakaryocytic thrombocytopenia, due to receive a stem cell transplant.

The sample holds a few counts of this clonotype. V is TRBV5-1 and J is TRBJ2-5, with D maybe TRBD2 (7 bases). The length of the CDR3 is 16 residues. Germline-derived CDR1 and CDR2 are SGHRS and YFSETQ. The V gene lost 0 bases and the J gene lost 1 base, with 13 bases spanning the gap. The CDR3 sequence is CASSLAVGGGQETQYF. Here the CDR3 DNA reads TGCGCCAGCAGCTTGGCGGTGGGAGGGGGCCAAGAGACCCAGTACTTC.

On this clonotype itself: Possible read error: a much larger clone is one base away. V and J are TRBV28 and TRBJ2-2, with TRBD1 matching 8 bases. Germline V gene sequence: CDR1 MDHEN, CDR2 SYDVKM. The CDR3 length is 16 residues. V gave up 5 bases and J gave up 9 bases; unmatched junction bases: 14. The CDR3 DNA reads TGTGCCAGCAGTCTAGCAGGGGGCGCTTTCGCCAGGGAGCTGTTTTTT. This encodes CASSLAGGAFARELFF.

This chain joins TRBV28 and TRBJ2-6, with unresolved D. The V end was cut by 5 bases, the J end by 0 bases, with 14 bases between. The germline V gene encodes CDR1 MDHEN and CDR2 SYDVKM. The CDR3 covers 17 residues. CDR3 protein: CASSPSGKYSGANVLTF. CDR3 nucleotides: TGTGCCAGCAGTCCTTCAGGCAAGTACTCTGGGGCCAACGTCCTGACTTTC.

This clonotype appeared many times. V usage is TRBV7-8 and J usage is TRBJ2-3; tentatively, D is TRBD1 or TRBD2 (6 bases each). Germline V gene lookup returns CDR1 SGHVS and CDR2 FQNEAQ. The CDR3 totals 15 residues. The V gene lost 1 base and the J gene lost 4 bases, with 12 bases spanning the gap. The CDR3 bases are TGTGCCAGCAGCTTAGAGGGGGGAAGGGCAGATACGCAGTATTTT. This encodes CASSLEGGRADTQYF.

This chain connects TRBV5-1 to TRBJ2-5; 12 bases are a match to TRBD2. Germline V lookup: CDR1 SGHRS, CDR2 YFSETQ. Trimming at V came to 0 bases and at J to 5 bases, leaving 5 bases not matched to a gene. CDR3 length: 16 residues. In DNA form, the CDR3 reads TGCGCCAGCAGCTTGGGGACTAGCGGGAAGCGGGAGACCCAGTACTTC. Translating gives CASSLGTSGKRETQYF.

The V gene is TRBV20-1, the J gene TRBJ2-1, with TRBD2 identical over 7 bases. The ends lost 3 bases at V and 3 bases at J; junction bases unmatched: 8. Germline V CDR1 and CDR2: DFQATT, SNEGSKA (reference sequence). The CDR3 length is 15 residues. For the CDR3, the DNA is TGCAGTGCTAGTAAAGGGACTACCAGCTACAATGAGCAGTTCTTC. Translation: CSASKGTTSYNEQFF.

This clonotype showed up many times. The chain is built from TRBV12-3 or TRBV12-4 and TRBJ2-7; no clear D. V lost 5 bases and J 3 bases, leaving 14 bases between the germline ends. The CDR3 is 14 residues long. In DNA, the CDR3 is TGTGCCAGCAGTCCAGGACCCTCGATCTACGAGCAGTACTTC. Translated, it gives CASSPGPSIYEQYF.

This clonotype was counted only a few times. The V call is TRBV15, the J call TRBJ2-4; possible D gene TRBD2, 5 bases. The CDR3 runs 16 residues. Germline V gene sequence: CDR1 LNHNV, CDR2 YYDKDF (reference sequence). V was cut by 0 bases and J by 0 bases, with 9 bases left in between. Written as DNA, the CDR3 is TGTGCCACCAGCAGAGAAGGAGGTTTAGCCAAAAACATTCAGTACTTC. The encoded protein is CATSREGGLAKNIQYF. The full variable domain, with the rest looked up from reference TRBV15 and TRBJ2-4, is DAMVIQNPRYQVTQFGKPVTLSCSQTLNHNVMYWYQQKSSQAPKLLFHYYDKDFNNEADTPDNFQSRRPNTSFCFLDIRSPGLGDTAMYLCATSREGGLAKNIQYFGAGTRLSVL.

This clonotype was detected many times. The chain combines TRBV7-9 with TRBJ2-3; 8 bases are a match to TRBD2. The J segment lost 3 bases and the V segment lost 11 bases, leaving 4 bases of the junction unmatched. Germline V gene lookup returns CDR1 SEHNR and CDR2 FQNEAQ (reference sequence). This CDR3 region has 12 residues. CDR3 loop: CASGLGTDTQYF. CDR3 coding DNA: TGTGCCTCGGGACTAGGTACAGATACGCAGTATTTT.

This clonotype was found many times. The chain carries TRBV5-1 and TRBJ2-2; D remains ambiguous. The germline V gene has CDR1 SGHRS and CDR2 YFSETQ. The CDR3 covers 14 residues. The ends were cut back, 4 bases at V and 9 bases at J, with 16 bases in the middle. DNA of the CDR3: TGCGCCAGCAGCCTGAGGCTGGGGTTCAGGGAGCTGTTTTTT. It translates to CASSLRLGFRELFF.

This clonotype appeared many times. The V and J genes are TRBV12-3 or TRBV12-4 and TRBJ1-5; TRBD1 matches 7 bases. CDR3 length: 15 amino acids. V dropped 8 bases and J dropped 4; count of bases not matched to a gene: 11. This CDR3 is CASSNRGLPNQPQHF. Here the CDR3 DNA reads TGTGCCAGCTCGAACAGGGGTCTCCCTAATCAGCCCCAGCATTTT.

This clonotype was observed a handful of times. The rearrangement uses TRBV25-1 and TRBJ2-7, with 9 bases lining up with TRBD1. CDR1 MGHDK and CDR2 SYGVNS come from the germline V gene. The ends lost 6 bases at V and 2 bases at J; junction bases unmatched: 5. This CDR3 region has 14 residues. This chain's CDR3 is CASREQGATYEQYF. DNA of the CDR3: TGTGCCAGCAGAGAACAGGGGGCCACCTACGAGCAGTACTTC.